This TCR beta chain was recovered during a study of shared clonotypes between healthy human individuals. Germline values: CDR1 SGHRS, CDR2 YFSETQ. Trimming cost V 3 bases and J 6 bases, with 12 bases left between them. The CDR3 contains 13 residues. Some clones are missing from TCRdb's copy, which holds only in-frame ones; the method was immunoSEQ multiplex PCR. The sample contains 2 million to 2.5 million clones, approximately 94% of which appear only once. Material for sequencing was naive CD4+ T cells sorted from blood. Subset defined: CD45RA+ positively selected. The clonotype originates from a man between 18 and 35 years old in good health. The chain links TRBV5-1 to TRBJ1-2; D is undetermined. CDR3 sequence (DNA): TGCGCCAGCAGCTCAGACAATCGGAATGGCTACACCTTC. Its protein is CASSSDNRNGYTF.